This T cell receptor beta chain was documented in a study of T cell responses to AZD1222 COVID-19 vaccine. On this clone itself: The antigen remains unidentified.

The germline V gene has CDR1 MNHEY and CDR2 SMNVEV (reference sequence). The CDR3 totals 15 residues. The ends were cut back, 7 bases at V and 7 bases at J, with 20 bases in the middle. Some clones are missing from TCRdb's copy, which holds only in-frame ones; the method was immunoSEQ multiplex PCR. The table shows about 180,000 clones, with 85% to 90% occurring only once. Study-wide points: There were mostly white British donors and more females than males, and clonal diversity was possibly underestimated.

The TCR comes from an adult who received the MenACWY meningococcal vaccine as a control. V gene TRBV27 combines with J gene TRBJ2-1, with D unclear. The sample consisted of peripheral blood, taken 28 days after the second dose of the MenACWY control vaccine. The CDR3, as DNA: TGTGCCAGCAATCGGTGGACCGCAACTTGGAATGAGCAGTTCTTC. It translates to CASNRWTATWNEQFF.